Below are 11 T cell receptor beta chains sequenced from a single sample in a study of tumor-infiltrating lymphocytes in primary liver carcinoma. TCR beta cDNA was reverse-transcribed from around 0.55 ug of total RNA. The reaction used a constant-region primer and ProtoScript II reverse transcriptase. Libraries of TCR beta came from three nested multiplex PCR rounds with slightly modified ARM-PCR. The two initial PCR rounds, nine to eleven cycles each, used TRBV1-TRBV30 forward and C-beta reverse primers. Using its own MiXCR run on the multiplex PCR reads, TCRdb lists one record per CDR3 protein. The sample has over 250,000 distinct CDR3 sequences, roughly three fifths seen once. Germline DNA was extracted too, while blood RNA derived from unsorted whole blood. The sample was peripheral blood. The receptors originated from a woman under 40 with primary liver carcinoma and hepatitis B virus infection.

Notes on this clonotype: The junction and the germline gene differ at one end; a read error may be behind it. This chain connects TRBV10-3 to TRBJ2-1; D might be TRBD1 or TRBD2, each matching 5 bases. The CDR3 runs to 12 residues. In germline, CDR1 is ENHRY, CDR2 SYGVKD. The chain's CDR3 is CVISGDVGEQFF. The CDR3 nucleotides are TGTGTCATCAGTGGGGACGTAGGTGAGCAGTTCTTC.

This clonotype has more than one count but fewer than ten. J is TRBJ2-2 and V is TRBV10-2; TRBD1 might be the D (5 bases). CDR1 and CDR2 (germline): WSHSY, SAAADI. The germline V and J ends were trimmed by 2 bases and 6 bases, with 16 bases remaining between them. This CDR3 is 16 amino acids long. The CDR3 DNA reads TGCGCCAGCAGTGAGGGGCGACATTTAGGGGCCGGGGAGCTGTTTTTT. Protein sequence: CASSEGRHLGAGELFF.

For this clonotype: This clone may be a read error of a much larger clone one base away. This likely comes from a read error, as the CDR3 has no conserved phenylalanine or tryptophan at its end. This chain connects TRBV5-4 to TRBJ1-1; 7 bases are shared with TRBD1. This CDR3 contains 14 residues. Losses at the gene ends were 4 bases for V and 2 bases for J; bases not matched to a gene: 5. CDR1 SGHNT and CDR2 YYREEE come from the germline V gene (reference sequence). In nucleotides, the CDR3 is TGTGCCAGCAGCACCGGGACAGTAAACACTGAAGCTTTCTCT. It translates to CASSTGTVNTEAFS.

This clonotype was picked up a small number of times. CDR3 DNA sequence: TGCGCCAGCAGCCAAGGTGAAGGGGCCAACGAGCAGTACTTC. As protein: CASSQGEGANEQYF. The chain carries TRBV4-3 and TRBJ2-7, with a possible D match to TRBD1 (5 bases). The CDR3 is 14 residues long. V lost 1 base, J lost 5 bases, and 12 bases lay in between. In germline, CDR1 is LGHNA, CDR2 YSLEER.

Remarks on this clonotype: The CDR3 end shows no conserved phenylalanine or tryptophan, and so a read error is likely. The chain carries TRBV11-2 and TRBJ2-1; 7 bases match TRBD1. V was clipped by 1 base and J by 10 bases; unmatched bases: 10. CDR1 and CDR2 (germline): SGHAT, FQNNGV. CDR3 length equals 15 residues. CDR3 residues: CASSLAHSGTAEQFS. The CDR3 nucleotides read TGTGCCAGCAGCTTAGCACATTCCGGGACAGCAGAGCAGTTCTCC.

The chain is built from TRBV30 and TRBJ2-7; possible D gene TRBD2, 6 bases. Germline V gene data show CDR1 as GTSNPN and CDR2 as SVGIG (reference sequence). The germline V and J ends were trimmed by 0 bases and 4 bases, with 13 bases remaining between them. This CDR3 has 14 amino acids. The CDR3 loop reads CAWSVRAGRYEQYF. The CDR3 bases are TGTGCCTGGAGTGTACGGGCAGGGAGGTACGAGCAGTACTTC.

V gene TRBV12-3 or TRBV12-4 combines with J gene TRBJ2-1, with 10 bases matching TRBD2. The V and J ends lost 4 bases and 5 bases, in that order; junction bases with no gene match: 11. The CDR3 consists of 17 residues. The CDR3 here is CASSYCLTSGTHNEQFF. The CDR3 DNA follows: TGTGCCAGCAGTTACTGTCTCACTAGCGGGACCCACAATGAGCAGTTCTTC.

This clonotype was recorded a few times. The chain carries TRBV12-3 or TRBV12-4 and TRBJ2-6, with unresolved D. Trimming shortened V by 3 bases and J by 0 bases, and 6 bases separated the two germline ends. This CDR3 region has 15 residues. The CDR3 spells CASSFVGSGANVLTF. The CDR3, as DNA: TGTGCCAGCAGTTTCGTGGGCTCTGGGGCCAACGTCCTGACTTTC.

This clonotype was recorded many times. This chain links TRBV12-3 or TRBV12-4 with TRBJ2-6, with TRBD2 matching 9 bases. The CDR3 loop spans 19 amino acids. V shed 5 bases, J shed 0 bases, and the junction held 11 bases outside the gene matches. The chain's CDR3 is CASSVSGSIPLSGANVLTF. CDR3 nucleotides: TGTGCCAGCAGTGTTAGCGGGAGCATCCCTCTCTCTGGGGCCAACGTCCTGACTTTC.

Comment on this clonotype: It may be a read error: a sequence one base away is much more abundant. The chain employs TRBV6-2 or TRBV6-3 and TRBJ2-7; D is perhaps TRBD2 (6 bases). The length of the CDR3 is 12 residues. The germline V gene encodes CDR1 MNHEY and CDR2 SVGEGT. CDR3 sequence reads: CASSYLDYEQCF. In DNA, the CDR3 is TGTGCCAGCAGTTACTTGGACTACGAGCAGTGCTTC.

As to this clonotype: A clone one base away is much larger, so this may be a read error. V is TRBV6-2 or TRBV6-3 and J is TRBJ1-2; weak D call: TRBD1 (5 bases). V was shortened by 6 bases and J by 4 bases, with 18 bases between the two germline ends. The CDR3 spans 15 residues. The V gene's germline CDR1 is MNHEY and CDR2 SVGEGT. The CDR3 sequence is CASRPTARLGYGYTF. For the CDR3, the DNA is TGTGCCAGCAGACCGACAGCCCGGTTGGGCTATGGCTACACCTTC.